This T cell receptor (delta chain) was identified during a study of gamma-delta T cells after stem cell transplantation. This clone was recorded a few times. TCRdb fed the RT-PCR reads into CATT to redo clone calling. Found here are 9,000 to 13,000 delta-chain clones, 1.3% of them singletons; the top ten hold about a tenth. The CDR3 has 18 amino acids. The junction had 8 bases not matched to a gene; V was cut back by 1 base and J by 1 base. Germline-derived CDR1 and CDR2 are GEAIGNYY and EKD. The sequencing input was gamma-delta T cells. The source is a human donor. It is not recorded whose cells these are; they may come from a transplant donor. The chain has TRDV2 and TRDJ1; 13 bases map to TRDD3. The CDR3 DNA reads TGTGCCTGTGACACGGTACTGGGGGATACGCTAGGCACCGATAAACTCATCTTT. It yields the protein CACDTVLGDTLGTDKLIF.